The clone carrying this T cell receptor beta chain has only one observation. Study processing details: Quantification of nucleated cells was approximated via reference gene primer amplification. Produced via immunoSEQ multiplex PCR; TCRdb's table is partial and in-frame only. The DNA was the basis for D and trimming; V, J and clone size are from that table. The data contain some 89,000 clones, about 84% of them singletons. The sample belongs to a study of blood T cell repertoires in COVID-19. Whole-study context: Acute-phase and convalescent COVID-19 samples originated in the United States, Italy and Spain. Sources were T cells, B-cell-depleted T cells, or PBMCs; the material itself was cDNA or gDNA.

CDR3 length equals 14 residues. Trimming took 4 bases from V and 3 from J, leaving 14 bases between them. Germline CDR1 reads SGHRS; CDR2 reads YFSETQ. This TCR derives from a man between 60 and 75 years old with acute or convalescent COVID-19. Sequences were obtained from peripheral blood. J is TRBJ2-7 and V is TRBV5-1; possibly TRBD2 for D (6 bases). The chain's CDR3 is CASSANLGSYEQYF. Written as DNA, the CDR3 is TGCGCCAGCAGCGCCAACCTCGGGAGCTACGAGCAGTACTTC.